Listed here are 7 T cell receptor beta chains from one sample, sequenced in a study of cytomegalovirus exposure and HLA in healthy donors. PCR involved 60 Vbeta and 13 Jbeta primers. Clones were read by immunoSEQ multiplex PCR, and TCRdb kept only the in-frame ones, dropping some. Seen here are about 170,000 clones, around 62% observed once, and the top ten hold around 3.2%. The material sequenced was PBMCs. The source of these receptors is a middle-aged man in good health and CMV-seronegative.

The V gene is TRBV11-1, the J gene TRBJ1-1; TRBD1 matches at 11 bases. V lost 4 bases to trimming and J lost 11 bases; unmatched junction nucleotides: 9. This CDR3 comprises 14 residues. The germline V gene encodes CDR1 SGHAT and CDR2 FQDESV (reference sequence). CDR3 DNA sequence: TGTGCCAGCAGCTCCAGAGGACAGGGGGCCGGGGCTTTCTTT. It specifies CASSSRGQGAGAFF.

The rearrangement joins TRBV27 to TRBJ1-4; a possible D gene is TRBD1 (5 bases). The germline CDR1 and CDR2 sequences are MNHEY and SMNVEV (reference sequence). Deletions cut 5 bases from V and 0 bases from J, with 13 bases between. There are 16 residues in the CDR3. CDR3 nucleotide sequence: TGTGCCAGCAGTGTCTCCGCAGGGACAACTAATGAAAAACTGTTTTTT. It specifies CASSVSAGTTNEKLFF.

The V and J genes are TRBV30 and TRBJ1-1; TRBD1 agrees at 7 bases. This CDR3 is 12 amino acids long. Germline V gene lookup returns CDR1 GTSNPN and CDR2 SVGIG (reference sequence). V lost 1 base, J lost 11 bases, and 7 bases stayed unmatched. Here the CDR3 DNA reads TGTGCCTGGAGTGATCAAGGACAGGAGGCTTTCTTT. This gives the protein CAWSDQGQEAFF.

V gene TRBV18 combines with J gene TRBJ2-1, with 7 bases matching TRBD1. The V gene end was trimmed by 5 bases and the J gene end by 3 bases; junction bases not matched to a gene: 4. The CDR3 sequence is 14 residues long. The V gene's germline CDR1 is KGHSH and CDR2 LQKENI. The CDR3 sequence is CASSIWDSYNEQFF. CDR3 sequence (DNA): TGTGCCAGCTCAATCTGGGACAGCTACAATGAGCAGTTCTTC. The entire variable domain, with the rest obtained from reference TRBV18 and TRBJ2-1, is as follows: NAGVMQNPRHLVRRRGQEARLRCSPMKGHSHVYWYRQLPEEGLKFMVYLQKENIIDESGMPKERFSAEFPKEGPSILRIQQVVRGDSAAYFCASSIWDSYNEQFFGPGTRLTVL.

V gene TRBV18 combines with J gene TRBJ1-6, with D tentatively TRBD1 (6 bases). Germline V gene lookup returns CDR1 KGHSH and CDR2 LQKENI. The V end lost 1 base, the J end lost 8 bases, and 12 bases lay between the germline ends. This CDR3 comprises 15 residues. The CDR3 protein is CASSPLRGAYSPLHF. The CDR3, as DNA: TGTGCCAGCTCACCACTACGGGGGGCTTATTCACCCCTCCACTTT.

V usage is TRBV29-1 and J usage is TRBJ1-6; 9 positions match TRBD1. The CDR3 length is 16 residues. Germline CDR1 reads SQVTM; CDR2 reads ANQGSEA. J gave up 11 bases and V 0 bases, and 11 bases lay outside the gene matches. CDR3 bases: TGCAGCGTTGAAGATCCATACAGGGGGCAGGGTCCACCCCTCCACTTT. Amino acids: CSVEDPYRGQGPPLHF.

The chain recombines TRBV5-6 with TRBJ2-1; 12 nucleotides match TRBD2. The germline CDR1 and CDR2 sequences are SGHDT and YYEEEE. Unmatched junction bases numbered 8, after V lost 4 bases and J lost 9 bases. The CDR3 spans 15 residues. The chain's CDR3 is CASSPLTSGGVEQFF. The CDR3 bases are TGTGCCAGCAGCCCCCTGACTAGCGGGGGCGTTGAGCAGTTCTTC.